The sequence of this T cell receptor (beta chain) was determined in a study of T-cell memory formation after mild COVID-19 listed by TCRdb under 2021. About the investigation overall: TCR sequence clusters from the two donors were found to be largely donor specific. In a couple of donors, T-cell clones that expanded and contracted after mild COVID-19 were tracked by sequencing TCRalpha and TCRbeta repertoires over time. The cohort comprised two young, previously healthy adult volunteers, one female and one male. General conclusions and limits of the study: Clones contracting from day 15 to 85 had balanced CD4/CD8 phenotypes, while a second wave expanding from day 15 to 37 was biased towards CD4+. Some responding clones were found in pre-infection memory, which suggests that pre-existing cross-reactive memory T cells took part in the SARS-CoV-2 response. Contracting CD4+ clones turned up mainly in the CM and EM memory subsets, whereas EMRA was where CD8+ clones were enriched. The study covered only a couple of mild cases, and larger cohorts including severe cases with pre-infection samples were considered necessary. SARS-CoV-2 specificity of the second-wave clones peaking on day 37 was not confirmed.

The CDR3 spans 16 residues, from the cysteine through the phenylalanine. The retained sequence is limited to the CDR3, 48 bases, with the frame set at the first base. After removal of 5 bases from V and 6 bases from J, the junction retains 15 bases not matched to a gene. Based on the germline V gene (reference sequence), the CDR1 and CDR2 sequences are LNHDA and SQIVND. TCRdb lists the instrument as Illumina NovaSeq 6000. Using 5'RACE with constant-segment primers, TCRalpha and TCRbeta cDNA libraries were constructed, with sample barcodes and unique molecular identifiers added in the process. RNA was extracted from every sample with Trizol reagent. Libraries were amplified in two PCR steps, with a second sample barcode and Illumina TruSeq adapters added in the second step. Sequencing of libraries was performed on an Illumina NovaSeq with 2 x 150 bp paired-end reads. In the paper's pipeline: With migec v1.2.7, reads were demultiplexed and then collapsed into UMI-guided consensus sequences. Using mixcr v2.1.11, the UMI consensuses were aligned to TRA and TRB V and J templates and assembled into clonotypes. A clonotype was counted as expanded or contracted only when both edgeR and NoisET called the clonotype significant, with the noise models trained on biological replicates. For edgeR calls, a false discovery rate-adjusted p below 0.01 and a log2 fold-change threshold of 1 were applied. PCA with hierarchical clustering of max-normalized trajectories of the 1000 most abundant clonotypes was used as exploratory dynamics analysis. The CD4 or CD8 phenotype of responding clones was assigned using the separately sequenced CD4+ and CD8+ repertoires. TCRdb passed the public sequencing reads through fastp at Q25 and MiXCR, retaining productive beta sequences. Records with the same CDR3 protein are collapsed into one entry carrying the most frequent genes and DNA. The V and J calls here are based on TCRdb, not the publication. This sample has more than 450,000 distinct CDR3 sequences in its table, and approximately 18% of those were observed once. Around 12% of the sample comes from the top ten.

PBMCs were isolated by Ficoll-Paque density gradient centrifugation. This clonotype was seen a few times. Its antigen is not yet known. Within one base of it there is no much larger clone, and no base qualities were kept. The rearrangement joined TRBV19 to TRBJ2-7; 8 central nucleotides agree with TRBD2. The source of this sequence is an adult woman who had mild COVID-19 (a few samples of this study predate the infection). The sample titles of this study are shuffled in the database, so cell type and time point are left out; the donor was told from shared clones. Sequences were obtained from PBMCs or a T cell subset sorted from them (not recorded which). The CDR3 reads CASSLRLAPGFGEQYF. The DNA sequence is as follows: TGTGCCAGTAGTCTCCGACTAGCGCCCGGTTTTGGCGAGCAGTACTTC.